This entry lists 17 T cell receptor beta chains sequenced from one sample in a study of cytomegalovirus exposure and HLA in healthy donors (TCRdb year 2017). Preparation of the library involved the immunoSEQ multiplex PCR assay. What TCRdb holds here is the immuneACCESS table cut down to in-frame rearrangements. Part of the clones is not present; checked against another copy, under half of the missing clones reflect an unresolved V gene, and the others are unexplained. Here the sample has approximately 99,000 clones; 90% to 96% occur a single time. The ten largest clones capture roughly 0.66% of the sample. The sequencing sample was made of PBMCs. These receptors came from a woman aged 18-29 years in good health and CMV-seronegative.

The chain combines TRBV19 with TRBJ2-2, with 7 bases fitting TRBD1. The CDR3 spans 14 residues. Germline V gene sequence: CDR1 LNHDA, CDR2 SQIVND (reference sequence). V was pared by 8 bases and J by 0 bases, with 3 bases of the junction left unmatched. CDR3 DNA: TGTGCCAGTGGGGGACAGCCGAACACCGGGGAGCTGTTTTTT. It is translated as CASGGQPNTGELFF.

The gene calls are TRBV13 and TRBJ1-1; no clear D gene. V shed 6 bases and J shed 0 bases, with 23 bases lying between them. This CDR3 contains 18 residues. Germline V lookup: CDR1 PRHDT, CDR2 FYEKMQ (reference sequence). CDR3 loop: CASSGMGLSGFMNTEAFF. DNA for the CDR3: TGTGCCAGCAGTGGAATGGGCCTGAGCGGCTTCATGAACACTGAAGCTTTCTTT.

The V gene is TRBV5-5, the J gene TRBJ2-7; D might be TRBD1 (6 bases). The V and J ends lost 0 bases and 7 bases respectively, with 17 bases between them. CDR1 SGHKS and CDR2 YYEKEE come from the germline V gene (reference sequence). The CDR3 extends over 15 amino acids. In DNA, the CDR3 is TGTGCCAGCAGCTTGGCCAGAACAGGGCTTAATGAGCAGTACTTC. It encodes CASSLARTGLNEQYF.

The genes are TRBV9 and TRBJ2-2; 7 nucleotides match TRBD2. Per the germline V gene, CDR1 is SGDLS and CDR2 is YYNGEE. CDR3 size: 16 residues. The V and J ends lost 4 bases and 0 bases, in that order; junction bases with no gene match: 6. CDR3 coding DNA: TGTGCCAGCAGCCTTAGCGGGCCCGCGAACACCGGGGAGCTGTTTTTT. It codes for CASSLSGPANTGELFF.

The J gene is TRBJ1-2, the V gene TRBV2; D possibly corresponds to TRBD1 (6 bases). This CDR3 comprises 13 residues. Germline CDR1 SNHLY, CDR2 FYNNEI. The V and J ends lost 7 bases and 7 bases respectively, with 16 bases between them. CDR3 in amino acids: CASTYRENRGYTF. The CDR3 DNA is TGTGCCAGCACGTACAGGGAAAATCGTGGCTACACCTTC. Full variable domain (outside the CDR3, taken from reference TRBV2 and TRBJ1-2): EPEVTQTPSHQVTQMGQEVILRCVPISNHLYFYWYRQILGQKVEFLVSFYNNEISEKSEIFDDQFSVERPDGSNFTLKIRSTKLEDSAMYFCASTYRENRGYTFGSGTRLTVV.

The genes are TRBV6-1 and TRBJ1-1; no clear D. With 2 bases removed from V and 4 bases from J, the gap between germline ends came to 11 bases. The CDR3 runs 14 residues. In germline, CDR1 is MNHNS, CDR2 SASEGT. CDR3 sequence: CASSESVRGTEAFF. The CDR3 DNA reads TGTGCCAGCAGTGAATCTGTGCGGGGCACTGAAGCTTTCTTT.

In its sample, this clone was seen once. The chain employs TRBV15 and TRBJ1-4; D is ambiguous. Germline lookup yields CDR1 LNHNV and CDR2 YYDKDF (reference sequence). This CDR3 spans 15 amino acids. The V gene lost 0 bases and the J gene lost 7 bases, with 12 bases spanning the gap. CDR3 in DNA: TGTGCCACCAGCAGAGATAAAATCGGGTTTGAAAAACTGTTTTTT. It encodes CATSRDKIGFEKLFF.

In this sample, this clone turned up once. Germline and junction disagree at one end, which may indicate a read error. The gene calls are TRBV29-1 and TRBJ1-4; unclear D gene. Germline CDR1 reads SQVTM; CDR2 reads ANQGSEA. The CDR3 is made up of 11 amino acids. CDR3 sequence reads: CSARLESREAF. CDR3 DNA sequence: TGCAGCGCCAGGCTTGAGAGCCGGGAGGCTTTT.

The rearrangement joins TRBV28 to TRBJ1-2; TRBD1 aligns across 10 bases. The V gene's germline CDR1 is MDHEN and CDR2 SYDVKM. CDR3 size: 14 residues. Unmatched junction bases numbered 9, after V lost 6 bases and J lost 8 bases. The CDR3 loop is CASRPGQGGRGYTF. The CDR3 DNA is TGTGCCAGCAGGCCCGGACAGGGGGGAAGGGGCTACACCTTC.

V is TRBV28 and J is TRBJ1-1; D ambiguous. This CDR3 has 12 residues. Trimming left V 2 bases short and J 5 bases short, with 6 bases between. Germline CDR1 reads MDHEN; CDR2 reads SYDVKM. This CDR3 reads CASSLVETEAFF. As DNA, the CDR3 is TGTGCCAGCAGTTTAGTAGAGACTGAAGCTTTCTTT.

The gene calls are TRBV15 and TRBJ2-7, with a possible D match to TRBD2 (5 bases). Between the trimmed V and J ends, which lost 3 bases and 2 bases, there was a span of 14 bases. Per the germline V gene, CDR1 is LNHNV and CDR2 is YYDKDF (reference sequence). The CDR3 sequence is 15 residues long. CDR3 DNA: TGTGCCACCAGCAGTGGGAGAGGGCTGCCCTACGAGCAGTACTTC. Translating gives CATSSGRGLPYEQYF.

CDR3 DNA: TGTGCCAGCAGCTCCCGTGGACAGGGGGGCTACGAGCAGTACTTC. Its translation is CASSSRGQGGYEQYF. This chain connects TRBV9 to TRBJ2-7; 10 bases map to TRBD1. V shed 4 bases, J shed 3 bases, and the junction held 7 bases outside the gene matches. From germline, CDR1 is SGDLS and CDR2 YYNGEE. The CDR3 runs to 15 residues. The full variable domain, rest sourced from reference TRBV9 and TRBJ2-7, is DSGVTQTPKHLITATGQRVTLRCSPRSGDLSVYWYQQSLDQGLQFLIQYYNGEERAKGNILERFSAQQFPDLHSELNLSSLELGDSALYFCASSSRGQGGYEQYFGPGTRLTVT.

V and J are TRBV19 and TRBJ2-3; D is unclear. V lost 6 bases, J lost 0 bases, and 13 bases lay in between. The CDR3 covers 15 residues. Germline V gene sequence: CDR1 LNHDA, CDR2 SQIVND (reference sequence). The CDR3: CASSQTATSTDTQYF. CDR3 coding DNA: TGTGCCAGTAGCCAAACTGCAACTAGCACAGATACGCAGTATTTT.

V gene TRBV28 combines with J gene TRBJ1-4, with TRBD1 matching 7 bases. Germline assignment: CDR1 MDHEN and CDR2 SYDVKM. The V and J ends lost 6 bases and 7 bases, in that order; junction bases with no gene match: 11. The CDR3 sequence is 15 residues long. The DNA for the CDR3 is TGTGCCAGCAGGAGCCGACAGGGAGAGGGTGAAAAACTGTTTTTT. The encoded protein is CASRSRQGEGEKLFF.

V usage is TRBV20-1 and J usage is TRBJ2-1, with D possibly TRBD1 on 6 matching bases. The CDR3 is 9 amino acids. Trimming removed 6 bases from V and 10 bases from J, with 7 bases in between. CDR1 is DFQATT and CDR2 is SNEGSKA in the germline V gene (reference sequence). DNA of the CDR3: TGCAGTGCAGGACAGGAGCAGTTCTTC. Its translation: CSAGQEQFF.

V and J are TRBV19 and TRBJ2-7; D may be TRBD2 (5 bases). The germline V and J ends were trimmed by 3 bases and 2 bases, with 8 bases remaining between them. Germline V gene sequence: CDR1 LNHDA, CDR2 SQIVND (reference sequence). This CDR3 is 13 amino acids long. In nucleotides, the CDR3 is TGTGCCAGTAGTATGCGGGTAACCTACGAGCAGTACTTC. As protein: CASSMRVTYEQYF.

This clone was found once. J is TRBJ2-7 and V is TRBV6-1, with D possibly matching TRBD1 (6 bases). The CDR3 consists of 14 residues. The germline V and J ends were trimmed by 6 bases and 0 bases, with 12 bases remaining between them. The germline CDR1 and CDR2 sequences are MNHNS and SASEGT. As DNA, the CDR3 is TGTGCCAGCAGCACCGACAGGACCTCCTACGAGCAGTACTTC. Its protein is CASSTDRTSYEQYF.